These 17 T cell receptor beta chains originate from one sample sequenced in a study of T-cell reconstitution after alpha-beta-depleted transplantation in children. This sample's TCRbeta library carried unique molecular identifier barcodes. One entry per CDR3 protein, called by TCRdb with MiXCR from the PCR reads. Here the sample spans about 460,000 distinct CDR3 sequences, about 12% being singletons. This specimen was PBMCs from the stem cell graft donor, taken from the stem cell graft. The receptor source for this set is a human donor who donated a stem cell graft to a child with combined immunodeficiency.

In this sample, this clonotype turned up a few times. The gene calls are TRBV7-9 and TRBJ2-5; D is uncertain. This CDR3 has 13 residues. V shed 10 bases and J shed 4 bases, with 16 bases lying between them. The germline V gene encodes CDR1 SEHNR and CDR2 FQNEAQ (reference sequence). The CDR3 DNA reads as TGTGCCATTCGTGGGCAGCTCGTAGAGACCCAGTACTTC. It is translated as CAIRGQLVETQYF.

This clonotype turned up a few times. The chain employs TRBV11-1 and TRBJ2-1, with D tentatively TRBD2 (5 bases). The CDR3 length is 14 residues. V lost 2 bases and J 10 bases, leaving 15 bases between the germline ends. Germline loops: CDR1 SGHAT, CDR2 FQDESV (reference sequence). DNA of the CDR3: TGTGCCAGCAGCTTACCAACCGGGATCGGCGAGCAGTTCTTC. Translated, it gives CASSLPTGIGEQFF.

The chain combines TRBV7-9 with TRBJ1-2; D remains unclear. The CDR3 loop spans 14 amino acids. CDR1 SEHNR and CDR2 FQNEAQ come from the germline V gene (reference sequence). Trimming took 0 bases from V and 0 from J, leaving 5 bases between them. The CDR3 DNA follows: TGTGCCAGCAGCTTAGCGCAATCTAACTATGGCTACACCTTC. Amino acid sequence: CASSLAQSNYGYTF. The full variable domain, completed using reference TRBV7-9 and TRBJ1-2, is DTGVSQNPRHKITKRGQNVTFRCDPISEHNRLYWYRQTLGQGPEFLTYFQNEAQLEKSRLLSDRFSAERPKGSFSTLEIQRTEQGDSAMYLCASSLAQSNYGYTFGSGTRLTVV.

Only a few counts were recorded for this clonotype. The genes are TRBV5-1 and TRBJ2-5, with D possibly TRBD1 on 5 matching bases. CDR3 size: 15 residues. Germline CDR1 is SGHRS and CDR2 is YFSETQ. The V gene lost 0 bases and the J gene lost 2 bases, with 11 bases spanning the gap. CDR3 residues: CASSLVGAGQETQYF. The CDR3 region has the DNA TGCGCCAGCAGCTTGGTAGGGGCAGGGCAAGAGACCCAGTACTTC.

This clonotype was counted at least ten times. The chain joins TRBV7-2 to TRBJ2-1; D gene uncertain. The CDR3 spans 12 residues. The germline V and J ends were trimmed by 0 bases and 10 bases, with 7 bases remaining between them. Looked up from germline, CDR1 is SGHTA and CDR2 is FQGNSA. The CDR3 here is CASSLALSEQFF. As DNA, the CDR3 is TGTGCCAGCAGCTTAGCGCTAAGCGAGCAGTTCTTC.

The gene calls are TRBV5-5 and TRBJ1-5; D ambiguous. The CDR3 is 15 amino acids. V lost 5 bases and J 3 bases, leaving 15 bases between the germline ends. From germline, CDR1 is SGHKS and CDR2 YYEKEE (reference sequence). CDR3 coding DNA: TGTGCCAGCAGTTGGTCTCCGGGGAACAATCAGCCCCAGCATTTT. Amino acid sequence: CASSWSPGNNQPQHF.

The CDR3 reads CASSRGQSGNTIYF. DNA for the CDR3: TGTGCCAGCAGCCGAGGACAGAGTGGAAACACCATATATTTT. J is TRBJ1-3 and V is TRBV7-2, with a tentative D call TRBD1 (6 bases). Germline V gene data show CDR1 as SGHTA and CDR2 as FQGNSA. The CDR3 spans 14 residues. Trimming stripped 5 bases from V and 3 bases from J, with 11 bases between.

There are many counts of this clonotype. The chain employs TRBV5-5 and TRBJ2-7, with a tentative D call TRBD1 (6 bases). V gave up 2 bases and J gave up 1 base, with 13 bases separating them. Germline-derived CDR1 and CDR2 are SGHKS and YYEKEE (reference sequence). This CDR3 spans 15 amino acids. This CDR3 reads CASSLIQGLSYEQYF. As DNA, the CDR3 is TGTGCCAGCAGCTTAATTCAGGGGCTATCCTACGAGCAGTACTTC. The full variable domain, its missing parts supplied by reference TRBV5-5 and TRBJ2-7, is DAGVTQSPTHLIKTRGQQVTLRCSPISGHKSVSWYQQVLGQGPQFIFQYYEKEERGRGNFPDRFSARQFPNYSSELNVNALLLGDSALYLCASSLIQGLSYEQYFGPGTRLTVT.

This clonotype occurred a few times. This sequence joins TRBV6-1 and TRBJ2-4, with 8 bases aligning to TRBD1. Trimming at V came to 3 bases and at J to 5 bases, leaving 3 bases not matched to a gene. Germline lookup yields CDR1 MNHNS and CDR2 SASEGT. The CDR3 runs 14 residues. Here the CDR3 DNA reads TGTGCCAGCAGTGACGGACAGGGCCAAAACATTCAGTACTTC. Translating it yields CASSDGQGQNIQYF.

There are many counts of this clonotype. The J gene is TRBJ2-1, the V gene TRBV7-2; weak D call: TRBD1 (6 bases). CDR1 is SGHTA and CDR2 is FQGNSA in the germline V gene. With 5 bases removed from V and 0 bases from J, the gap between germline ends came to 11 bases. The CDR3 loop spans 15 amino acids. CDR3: CASSRTVSSYNEQFF. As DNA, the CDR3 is TGTGCCAGCAGCCGGACAGTTAGCTCCTACAATGAGCAGTTCTTC. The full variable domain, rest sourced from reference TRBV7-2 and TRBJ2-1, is GAGVSQSPSNKVTEKGKDVELRCDPISGHTALYWYRQSLGQGLEFLIYFQGNSAPDKSGLPSDRFSAERTGGSVSTLTIQRTQQEDSAVYLCASSRTVSSYNEQFFGPGTRLTVL.

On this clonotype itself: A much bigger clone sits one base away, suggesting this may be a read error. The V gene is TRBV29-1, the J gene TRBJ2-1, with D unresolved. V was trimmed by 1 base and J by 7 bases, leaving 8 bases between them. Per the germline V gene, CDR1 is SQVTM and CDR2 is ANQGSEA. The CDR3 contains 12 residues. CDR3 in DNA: TGCAGCGTTGAAGTTAAATTTAATGAGCAGTTCTTC. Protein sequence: CSVEVKFNEQFF.

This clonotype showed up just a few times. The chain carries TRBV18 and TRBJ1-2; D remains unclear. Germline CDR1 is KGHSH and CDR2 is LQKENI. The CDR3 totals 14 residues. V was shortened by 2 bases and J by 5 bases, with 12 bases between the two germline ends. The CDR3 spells CASSPTSVLYGYTF. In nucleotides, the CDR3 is TGTGCCAGCTCACCAACCTCCGTTTTATATGGCTACACCTTC.

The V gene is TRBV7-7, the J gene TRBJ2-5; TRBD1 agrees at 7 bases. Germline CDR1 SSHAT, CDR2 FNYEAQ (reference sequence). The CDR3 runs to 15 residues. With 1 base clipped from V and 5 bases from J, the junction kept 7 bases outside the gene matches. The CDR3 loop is CASSLDRGGHETQYF. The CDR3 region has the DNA TGTGCCAGCAGCTTAGACAGGGGTGGTCATGAGACCCAGTACTTC.

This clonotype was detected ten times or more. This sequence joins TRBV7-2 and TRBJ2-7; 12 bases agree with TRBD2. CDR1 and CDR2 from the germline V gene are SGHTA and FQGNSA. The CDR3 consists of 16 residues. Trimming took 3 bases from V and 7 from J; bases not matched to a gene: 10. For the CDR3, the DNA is TGTGCCAGCAGCTTTCTAGCGGGGGGGCCGAGGGGGGAGCAGTACTTC. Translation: CASSFLAGGPRGEQYF.

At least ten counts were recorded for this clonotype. DNA for the CDR3: TGTGCCAGCAGCTGGGACAGGGCGGAGACCCAGTACTTC. The encoded protein is CASSWDRAETQYF. The rearrangement links TRBV12-3 or TRBV12-4 to TRBJ2-5; 9 bases align to TRBD1. The CDR3 runs to 13 residues. V shed 6 bases, J shed 5 bases, and the junction held 4 bases outside the gene matches.

Here the CDR3 DNA reads TGTGCCAGCTCACCCAACACAGGGGGCCCAAACATTCAGTACTTC. It encodes CASSPNTGGPNIQYF. The chain is built from TRBV18 and TRBJ2-4; TRBD1 matches 9 bases. Germline trimming cut 3 bases from V and 6 bases from J; bases unmatched to any gene: 6. There are 15 residues in the CDR3. The germline CDR1 and CDR2 sequences are KGHSH and LQKENI.

The CDR3 sequence: CASSYSRTSGGSYYEQYF. The CDR3, as DNA: TGTGCCAGCAGTTACTCCCGAACTAGCGGGGGGTCCTATTACGAGCAGTACTTC. The V gene is TRBV6-2 or TRBV6-3, the J gene TRBJ2-7, with 12 bases lining up with TRBD2. The V and J ends lost 0 bases and 4 bases, in that order; junction bases with no gene match: 10. Germline CDR1 MNHEY, CDR2 SVGEGT. CDR3 length: 18 amino acids.